Each of the 26 T cell receptor beta chains below was sequenced from the same sample in a study of cytotoxic CD8 clonotypes in ibrutinib-treated CLL. Generated by immunoSEQ multiplex PCR, the TCRdb table keeps only in-frame clones and is missing some. The sample consists of roughly 130,000 clones, approximately 89% of them appearing once. Material: PBMCs, obtained after 12 months of ibrutinib treatment. These receptors were taken from a human donor with chronic lymphocytic leukemia.

The chain links TRBV27 to TRBJ2-7; D ambiguous. The germline CDR1 and CDR2 sequences are MNHEY and SMNVEV (reference sequence). The CDR3 contains 12 residues. V was clipped by 6 bases and J by 0 bases, with 6 bases between them. CDR3 bases: TGTGCCAGCAGGGGGAACTCCTACGAGCAGTACTTC. It is translated as CASRGNSYEQYF.

V is TRBV9 and J is TRBJ1-1; D not certain. Per the germline V gene, CDR1 is SGDLS and CDR2 is YYNGEE. The CDR3 length is 12 residues. Trimming removed 8 bases at V and 3 bases at J, with 11 bases between. CDR3 residues: CASSPGDTEAFF. In nucleotides, the CDR3 is TGTGCCAGTTCTCCCGGGGACACTGAAGCTTTCTTT.

This sequence joins TRBV7-3 and TRBJ1-3; D unresolved. Trimming pared 5 bases from V and 3 bases from J, leaving 17 bases between. The CDR3 is 16 residues long. The germline V gene has CDR1 SGHTA and CDR2 FQGTGA. The CDR3 loop reads CASSRRPTAHGNTIYF. Written as DNA, the CDR3 is TGTGCCAGCAGCCGACGACCTACTGCTCATGGAAACACCATATATTTT.

This clone was picked up a small number of times. CDR3 residues: CASRLSMASGYEQYF. For the CDR3, the DNA is TGTGCCAGCAGGCTTAGTATGGCTAGCGGCTACGAGCAGTACTTC. The chain has TRBV7-8 and TRBJ2-7, with 7 nucleotides matching TRBD2. After removal of 6 bases from V and 3 bases from J, the junction contained 11 bases not matched to a gene. The V gene's germline CDR1 is SGHVS and CDR2 FQNEAQ. This CDR3 region has 15 residues.

This clone was counted once. The rearrangement links TRBV7-9 to TRBJ2-5; D might be TRBD1 or TRBD2, each matching 7 bases. The CDR3 sequence is 15 residues long. V was shortened by 1 base and J by 6 bases, with 15 bases between the two germline ends. Germline CDR1 reads SEHNR; CDR2 reads FQNEAQ (reference sequence). The CDR3 sequence: CASSLGTQGGKTQYF. CDR3 nucleotide sequence: TGTGCCAGCAGCTTAGGTACCCAGGGGGGGAAGACCCAGTACTTC.

The CDR3 spells CSAREGGTQYF. In DNA form, the CDR3 reads TGCAGTGCTAGAGAGGGGGGGACCCAGTACTTC. V usage is TRBV20-1 and J usage is TRBJ2-5; TRBD2 might be the D (6 bases). The CDR3 covers 11 residues. V was shortened by 0 bases and J by 7 bases, with 6 bases between the two germline ends. Germline V gives CDR1 DFQATT, CDR2 SNEGSKA (reference sequence).

The V gene is TRBV11-2, the J gene TRBJ1-1; D uncertain. V lost 3 bases, J lost 0 bases, and 5 bases lay in between. The CDR3 is 13 residues long. Germline V gene data show CDR1 as SGHAT and CDR2 as FQNNGV. CDR3 residues: CASSFSVNTEAFF. CDR3 bases: TGTGCCAGCAGCTTCTCTGTGAACACTGAAGCTTTCTTT.

V is TRBV29-1 and J is TRBJ2-1; a possible D gene is TRBD2 (6 bases). Deletions cut 6 bases from V and 8 bases from J, with 17 bases between. CDR1 is SQVTM, CDR2 ANQGSEA, per germline. The length of the CDR3 is 13 residues. The CDR3 DNA follows: TGCAGCGTCCTGAGAGTGTGGGGGGATGAGCAGTTCTTC. As protein: CSVLRVWGDEQFF.

The J gene is TRBJ2-2, the V gene TRBV7-3; D tentatively reads TRBD1 or TRBD2 (5 bases each). V was shortened by 5 bases and J by 5 bases, with 12 bases between the two germline ends. CDR3 length equals 14 residues. Germline CDR1 is SGHTA and CDR2 is FQGTGA. CDR3 residues: CASSPGGETGELFF. Written as DNA, the CDR3 is TGTGCCAGCAGCCCTGGGGGAGAAACCGGGGAGCTGTTTTTT.

The rearrangement links TRBV6-4 to TRBJ2-1; D is uncertain. Trimming removed 2 bases at V and 1 base at J, with 6 bases between. This CDR3 has 14 residues. Germline V lookup: CDR1 MRHNA, CDR2 SNTAGT. The CDR3 sequence is CASSDGGSYNEQFF. The CDR3 nucleotides are TGTGCCAGCAGTGACGGCGGATCCTACAATGAGCAGTTCTTC.

This rearrangement joins TRBV7-8 to TRBJ1-1; TRBD1 aligns across 7 bases. The CDR3 has 14 amino acids. V shed 5 bases and J 7 bases; nucleotides not matched to a gene: 10. Germline lookup yields CDR1 SGHVS and CDR2 FQNEAQ. CDR3 region: CASSKETGLGEAFF. The CDR3 DNA reads as TGTGCCAGCAGCAAAGAGACAGGGCTGGGTGAAGCTTTCTTT.

The CDR3 DNA reads as TGTGCCAGCAGCTCCTGGACTAGCGGGAACGGGGAGCTGTTTTTT. Encoded protein: CASSSWTSGNGELFF. The rearrangement joins TRBV11-2 to TRBJ2-2, with 12 positions matching TRBD2. V was pared by 4 bases and J by 7 bases, with 4 bases of the junction left unmatched. CDR3 length: 15 amino acids. In germline, CDR1 is SGHAT, CDR2 FQNNGV.

J is TRBJ1-2 and V is TRBV7-9, with D possibly being TRBD1 (6 bases). V shed 5 bases and J shed 5 bases, with 15 bases lying between them. The CDR3 covers 14 residues. Germline-derived CDR1 and CDR2 are SEHNR and FQNEAQ (reference sequence). The CDR3 DNA reads as TGTGCCAGCAGCCCTCCAGAGGGGGGATATGGCTACACCTTC. Translated: CASSPPEGGYGYTF.

The V call is TRBV11-2, the J call TRBJ1-3; 8 nucleotides match TRBD1. This CDR3 has 14 amino acids. The ends lost 5 bases at V and 3 bases at J; junction bases unmatched: 3. CDR1 is SGHAT and CDR2 is FQNNGV in the germline V gene. CDR3 region: CASSHRGDGNTIYF. The CDR3 DNA follows: TGTGCCAGCAGCCACAGGGGGGATGGAAACACCATATATTTT. Drawing the rest from reference TRBV11-2 and TRBJ1-3, the complete variable domain is EAGVAQSPRYKIIEKRQSVAFWCNPISGHATLYWYQQILGQGPKLLIQFQNNGVVDDSQLPKDRFSAERLKGVDSTLKIQPAKLEDSAVYLCASSHRGDGNTIYFGEGSWLTVV.

The chain has TRBV10-2 and TRBJ2-5; 13 positions agree with TRBD2. CDR1 is WSHSY and CDR2 is SAAADI in the germline V gene. CDR3 length equals 14 residues. Losses at the gene ends were 6 bases for V and 5 bases for J; bases not matched to a gene: 3. CDR3 region: CASRGLAGEETQYF. The CDR3 nucleotides read TGCGCCAGCAGAGGACTAGCGGGAGAGGAGACCCAGTACTTC.

This chain uses TRBV18 with TRBJ2-1; D is ambiguous. The CDR3 is made up of 13 amino acids. Trimming pared 6 bases from V and 7 bases from J, leaving 13 bases between. Looked up from germline, CDR1 is KGHSH and CDR2 is LQKENI. The CDR3 loop is CASSLEVGNEQFF. The CDR3 coding sequence is TGTGCCAGCTCCCTCGAGGTGGGGAATGAGCAGTTCTTC.

The chain employs TRBV19 and TRBJ1-2; the match to TRBD1 covers 7 bases. This CDR3 is built from 13 residues. CDR1 and CDR2 (germline): LNHDA, SQIVND (reference sequence). After removal of 6 bases from V and 4 bases from J, the junction contained 5 bases not matched to a gene. In DNA form, the CDR3 reads TGTGCCAGTAGCAAGGGACAGCGCTATGGCTACACCTTC. Its protein product is CASSKGQRYGYTF.

The rearrangement joins TRBV9 to TRBJ2-3, with 15 bases fitting TRBD2. This CDR3 is built from 20 residues. The V segment lost 0 bases and the J segment 1 base; nucleotides outside the gene matches: 9. CDR1 SGDLS and CDR2 YYNGEE come from the germline V gene. CDR3 bases: TGTGCCAGCAGCGTAGGGGGACTAGCGGGAGGTCACGGGGGCACAGATACGCAGTATTTT. As protein: CASSVGGLAGGHGGTDTQYF.

The chain couples TRBV27 to TRBJ2-6, with D perhaps TRBD2 (5 bases). Looked up from germline, CDR1 is MNHEY and CDR2 is SMNVEV (reference sequence). CDR3 size: 17 residues. The germline V and J ends were trimmed by 2 bases and 1 base, with 12 bases remaining between them. CDR3 residues: CASSLAGLPSGANVLTF. The CDR3 DNA is TGTGCCAGCAGTTTAGCCGGACTTCCATCTGGGGCCAACGTCCTGACTTTC.

The chain joins TRBV19 to TRBJ2-1; 14 bases line up with TRBD2. The CDR3 runs 15 residues. CDR1 is LNHDA, CDR2 SQIVND, per germline (reference sequence). V shed 5 bases and J 3 bases; nucleotides not matched to a gene: 0. The CDR3 here is CASSGTSGSYNEQFF. CDR3 nucleotides: TGTGCCAGTAGTGGGACTAGCGGGAGCTACAATGAGCAGTTCTTC.

For this clone: A junction end diverges from the germline sequence, so it may reflect a read error. The V gene is TRBV7-9, the J gene TRBJ2-7; a possible D gene is TRBD2 (6 bases). Germline values: CDR1 SEHNR, CDR2 FQNEAQ (reference sequence). CDR3 length: 17 amino acids. CDR3 in DNA: TGTGCCAGCAGCCTAGCAGTTGGGTGGGGGGACTCCTACGAGCAGTACTTC. Protein: CASSLAVGWGDSYEQYF.

The chain recombines TRBV9 with TRBJ2-7; the D is unclear. Germline-derived CDR1 and CDR2 are SGDLS and YYNGEE. This CDR3 contains 15 residues. Trimming took 3 bases from V and 0 from J, leaving 13 bases between them. The CDR3 loop is CASSARLESSYEQYF. The CDR3 region has the DNA TGTGCCAGCAGCGCGCGACTGGAGAGCTCCTACGAGCAGTACTTC.

This clone was seen more than once but under ten times. The chain uses TRBV5-5 and TRBJ1-1; the match to TRBD1 covers 7 bases. V lost 4 bases and J lost 7; bases outside the gene matches: 7. Germline loops: CDR1 SGHKS, CDR2 YYEKEE (reference sequence). The CDR3 has 13 residues. As DNA, the CDR3 is TGTGCCAGCAGCCTCACGAGGGACAGTGAAGCTTTCTTT. It encodes CASSLTRDSEAFF.

This sequence joins TRBV27 and TRBJ2-3; D may be TRBD2 (6 bases). The CDR3 runs to 14 residues. Germline V lookup: CDR1 MNHEY, CDR2 SMNVEV (reference sequence). Trimming took 8 bases from V and 2 from J, leaving 14 bases between them. CDR3 sequence: CASASVGPTDTQYF. The CDR3 region has the DNA TGTGCCAGCGCTAGCGTTGGTCCCACAGATACGCAGTATTTT.

The chain combines TRBV28 with TRBJ1-5, with 8 bases identical to TRBD1. Per the germline V gene, CDR1 is MDHEN and CDR2 is SYDVKM. This CDR3 is 17 amino acids long. After removal of 2 bases from V and 9 bases from J, the junction contained 15 bases not matched to a gene. This CDR3 is CASSLVRTGSGWRPQHF. In DNA form, the CDR3 reads TGTGCCAGCAGTTTAGTAAGGACAGGGTCTGGGTGGCGGCCCCAGCATTTT.

V gene TRBV28 combines with J gene TRBJ1-2; D gene uncertain. Germline V gene sequence: CDR1 MDHEN, CDR2 SYDVKM. V lost 0 bases, J lost 8 bases, and 10 bases lay in between. The CDR3 sequence is 13 residues long. The DNA for the CDR3 is TGTGCCAGCAGTTTATGGCCCTCGTACGGCTACACCTTC. Translation gives CASSLWPSYGYTF.